This is a list of T cell receptor beta chains from one sample in a study of a mutant IDH1 vaccine in newly diagnosed glioma. Measured with immunoSEQ multiplex PCR; TCRdb has only the in-frame clones, and not every one. The sample has tens of thousands of clones; approximately 86% are singletons. Material: PBMCs, obtained from a glioma patient treated with radiotherapy, temozolomide or both. The source is a middle-aged man with glioma. Each CDR3 is given with its conserved first and last residue. The D gene is left open where the match is weak. Clone size, where shown, is once, few, many, or a class for clones that have expanded.

v_gene	j_gene	d_gene	abundance	CDR3nt	CDR3aa
TRBV30	TRBJ2-3	TRBD2	once	TGTGCCTGGAGTCAGTCTAGCGGGGGGGCGAATACGCAGTATTTT	CAWSQSSGGANTQYF
TRBV18	TRBJ1-4	NA	NA	TGTGCCAGCTCACCAGCACAAGAAGAAAAACTGTTTTTT	CASSPAQEEKLFF
TRBV7-9	TRBJ1-1	NA	few	TGTGCCAGCAGCTCCATCAGGGACACTGAAGCTTTCTTT	CASSSIRDTEAFF
TRBV7-2	TRBJ2-7	NA	NA	TGTGCCAGCAGCCCGTGGGGGTTGGGGTCCTACGAGCAGTACTTC	CASSPWGLGSYEQYF
TRBV29-1	TRBJ2-2	NA	NA	TGCAGCGTTTCGACAACGGGAGTAAACACCGGGGAGCTGTTTTTT	CSVSTTGVNTGELFF
TRBV28	TRBJ1-1	TRBD1	NA	TGTGCCAGCAGTTTATCCGGGACAGGGAGATTACCGAACACTGAAGCTTTCTTT	CASSLSGTGRLPNTEAFF
TRBV7-2	TRBJ2-3	TRBD2	few	TGTGCCAGCAGCTTAGAGCCGGGAGGAGCGGATACGCAGTATTTT	CASSLEPGGADTQYF
TRBV25-1	TRBJ1-5	NA	NA	TGTGCCAGCAGTGAATGGATTCAGCCCCAGCATTTT	CASSEWIQPQHF
TRBV7-8	TRBJ1-2	NA	NA	TGTGCCAGCAGCTTAACTTCGTGGGGGAGGGCCGGGGACTATGGCTACACCTTC	CASSLTSWGRAGDYGYTF
TRBV19	TRBJ2-6	TRBD1	NA	TGTGCCAGTATCCGGACAGGTGGGGCCAACGTCCTGACTTTC	CASIRTGGANVLTF
TRBV6-5	TRBJ2-4	NA	NA	TGTGCCAGCAGTCTGGGACGGCCCGCCAAAAACATTCAGTACTTC	CASSLGRPAKNIQYF
TRBV10-3	TRBJ2-7	TRBD2	once	TGTGCCATCAGTGGAGATCCCGGGACTAGCGGACCTACGGGAGGATACTTC	CAISGDPGTSGPTGGYF
TRBV5-6	TRBJ2-3	NA	NA	TGTGCCAGCAGCTTACCGGTGAGCACAGATACGCAGTATTTT	CASSLPVSTDTQYF
TRBV5-1	TRBJ1-4	TRBD1	NA	TGCGCCAGCAGCTTTGGACAGGGTAACGAAAAACTGTTTTTT	CASSFGQGNEKLFF
TRBV7-2	TRBJ2-2	TRBD2	NA	TGTGCCAGCAGCTCCGTCGCGGGGGGCTTCTACACCGGGGAGCTGTTTTTT	CASSSVAGGFYTGELFF
TRBV29-1	TRBJ2-7	NA	NA	TGCAGCGTTGTAAGGGGGGGTCACGAGCAGTACTTC	CSVVRGGHEQYF
TRBV4-2	TRBJ1-5	NA	NA	TGTGCCAGCAGCCAAGAATTGGGAAATCAGCCCCAGCATTTT	CASSQELGNQPQHF
TRBV28	TRBJ2-7	NA	NA	TGTGCCAGCAGTCTACAGTACGAGCAGTACTTC	CASSLQYEQYF
TRBV5-1	TRBJ2-2	TRBD1	few	TGCGCCAGCAGCCCTCGGACAGGGGACACCGGGGAGCTGTTTTTT	CASSPRTGDTGELFF
TRBV18	TRBJ1-5	NA	NA	TGTGCCAGCTCACCTGCGGGTTTGGGACAGCCCCAGCATTTT	CASSPAGLGQPQHF
TRBV5-4	TRBJ1-1	NA	few	TGTGCCAGCAGCGGGATCACTGAAGCTTTCTTT	CASSGITEAFF
TRBV5-1	TRBJ1-3	NA	once	TGCGCCAGCAGCTCCCGCGGAGGGACCTCTGGAAACACCATATATTTT	CASSSRGGTSGNTIYF
TRBV5-6	TRBJ2-5	NA	NA	TGTGCCAGCAGCGCTTTGACGGGAGAAGAGACCCAGTACTTC	CASSALTGEETQYF
TRBV7-2	TRBJ2-1	NA	once	TGTGCCACCCGGGAGGCAGGGGGCATTGAGCAGTTCTTC	CATREAGGIEQFF
TRBV7-2	TRBJ2-3	NA	NA	TGTGCCAGCAACCCTAGCACAGATACGCAGTATTTT	CASNPSTDTQYF
TRBV4-3	TRBJ1-2	TRBD1	NA	TGCGCCAGCAGCCAAGGGGGACAGGCCCTGGGGGCATATGGCTACACCTTC	CASSQGGQALGAYGYTF